The 14 T cell receptor beta chains below were found in one sample sequenced in a study of identical twins (dated by TCRdb to the mid-2010s). The library came from 5' RACE. The sequencer was an Illumina HiSeq 2000. TCRdb cleaned the public reads at Q25 with fastp, built clones with MiXCR and kept in-frame beta chains. Rows with a matching CDR3 protein are joined into one entry that keeps the most common DNA and genes. In all, the sample holds hundreds of thousands of distinct CDR3 sequences, and roughly an eighth of those were seen once. The top ten clonotypes cover around 1.6% of the sample. This same sample was also taken into another study, of yellow fever vaccine responses in identical twins.

Sequenced sample: PBMCs. Every receptor here comes from a young woman in good health.

This clonotype was counted ten times or more. V gene TRBV4-1 combines with J gene TRBJ2-3; D unclear. The germline CDR1 and CDR2 sequences are MGHRA and YSYEKL. This CDR3 has 12 residues. V was pared by 0 bases and J by 4 bases, with 2 bases between. For the CDR3, the DNA is TGCGCCAGCAGCCAAGATTCAGATACGCAGTATTTT. Protein sequence: CASSQDSDTQYF.

The chain is built from TRBV7-9 and TRBJ2-5, with 11 bases lining up with TRBD2. From germline, CDR1 is SEHNR and CDR2 FQNEAQ (reference sequence). J gave up 1 base and V 4 bases, and 5 bases lay outside the gene matches. CDR3 length: 16 residues. The CDR3 DNA is TGTGCCAGCAGCTCGACTAGCGGGATCCCCCAAGAGACCCAGTACTTC. Residues: CASSSTSGIPQETQYF.

This clonotype occurred a few times. The CDR3 loop is CAISESRTLNTGELFF. For the CDR3, the DNA is TGTGCCATCAGTGAGTCCAGGACCCTGAACACCGGGGAGCTGTTTTTT. The chain recombines TRBV10-3 with TRBJ2-2; D is uncertain. Trimming removed 0 bases from V and 1 base from J, with 9 bases in between. The CDR3 is 16 residues long. The V gene's germline CDR1 is ENHRY and CDR2 SYGVKD.

The chain employs TRBV28 and TRBJ2-3, with D perhaps TRBD1 or TRBD2 (5 bases each). The CDR3 consists of 15 residues. Germline CDR1 reads MDHEN; CDR2 reads SYDVKM. With 6 bases removed from V and 1 base from J, the gap between germline ends came to 14 bases. CDR3 protein: CASRSVQGGTDTQYF. The CDR3 DNA sequence: TGTGCCAGCAGATCAGTCCAGGGAGGCACAGATACGCAGTATTTT.

This clonotype was picked up a small number of times. The chain is built from TRBV12-5 and TRBJ1-1; D is unclear. With 6 bases removed from V and 11 bases from J, the gap between germline ends came to 13 bases. The length of the CDR3 is 11 residues. In germline, CDR1 is LGHNT, CDR2 FRNRAP. CDR3 residues: CASGFRGTAFF. The CDR3 DNA reads TGTGCTAGTGGCTTCCGAGGTACGGCTTTCTTT.

This clonotype was counted only a few times. The chain recombines TRBV7-9 with TRBJ2-7, with 8 bases identical to TRBD2. Germline V gene data show CDR1 as SEHNR and CDR2 as FQNEAQ (reference sequence). With 7 bases clipped from V and 3 bases from J, the junction kept 11 bases outside the gene matches. The CDR3 totals 15 residues. The CDR3 region is CASTTPRSGSYEQYF. The CDR3, as DNA: TGTGCCAGCACAACTCCGAGAAGCGGGAGCTACGAGCAGTACTTC.

The V and J genes are TRBV11-2 and TRBJ2-7; D is uncertain. Trimming removed 5 bases from V and 6 bases from J, with 8 bases in between. The CDR3 contains 11 residues. CDR1 is SGHAT, CDR2 FQNNGV, per germline. In DNA, the CDR3 is TGTGCCAGCAGCCATAGTTCCGAGCAGTACGTC. Its protein is CASSHSSEQYV.

The chain has TRBV7-9 and TRBJ1-1; D might be TRBD1 (6 bases). Germline-derived CDR1 and CDR2 are SEHNR and FQNEAQ (reference sequence). Trimming shortened V by 5 bases and J by 0 bases, and 16 bases separated the two germline ends. The CDR3 is made up of 16 amino acids. As DNA, the CDR3 is TGTGCCAGCAGCGATAAACCGGGACACATGAACACTGAAGCTTTCTTT. Amino acid sequence: CASSDKPGHMNTEAFF.

This chain connects TRBV5-1 to TRBJ2-4, with D tentatively TRBD2 (5 bases). Trimming cost V 4 bases and J 3 bases, with 17 bases left between them. Germline V gene sequence: CDR1 SGHRS, CDR2 YFSETQ. The CDR3 contains 16 residues. The DNA for the CDR3 is TGCGCCAGCAGCAATTCAGCGGAGGCGGGCAAAAACATTCAGTACTTC. Encoded protein: CASSNSAEAGKNIQYF. Combining the CDR3 with reference TRBV5-1 and TRBJ2-4 gives the whole variable domain KAGVTQTPRYLIKTRGQQVTLSCSPISGHRSVSWYQQTPGQGLQFLFEYFSETQRNKGNFPGRFSGRQFSNSRSEMNVSTLELGDSALYLCASSNSAEAGKNIQYFGAGTRLSVL.

V gene TRBV2 combines with J gene TRBJ2-5; D might be TRBD2 (7 bases). This CDR3 is 15 amino acids long. The V gene lost 8 bases and the J gene lost 5 bases, with 21 bases spanning the gap. From germline, CDR1 is SNHLY and CDR2 FYNNEI. In DNA, the CDR3 is TGTGCCAGCTCGCTTCGCCAGGGGCGGGGGGAGACCCAGTACTTC. The encoded protein is CASSLRQGRGETQYF.

This clonotype has ten or more counts. The genes are TRBV6-2 or TRBV6-3 and TRBJ2-7; TRBD2 aligns across 11 bases. From germline, CDR1 is MNHEY and CDR2 SVGEGT. CDR3 length: 17 residues. Trimming at V came to 2 bases and at J to 4 bases, leaving 10 bases not matched to a gene. Written as DNA, the CDR3 is TGTGCCAGCAGTTACGACTCTAGCGGGGGGACTGAATACGAGCAGTACGTC. Its translation: CASSYDSSGGTEYEQYV.

This clonotype was counted a few times. The chain uses TRBV3-1 and TRBJ2-7; 13 nucleotides align to TRBD2. V gave up 1 base and J gave up 2 bases; unmatched junction bases: 14. The CDR3 loop spans 20 amino acids. Germline assignment: CDR1 LGHDT and CDR2 YNNKEL (reference sequence). For the CDR3, the DNA is TGTGCCAGCAGCCAAGCGGACCTCAAAGGACTAGCGGGAGTGCCCTACGAGCAGTACTTC. Translating it yields CASSQADLKGLAGVPYEQYF.

The chain employs TRBV12-3 or TRBV12-4 and TRBJ1-3; possible D gene TRBD1, 5 bases. The CDR3 extends over 14 amino acids. Trimming cost V 6 bases and J 1 base, with 10 bases left between them. CDR3 amino acids: CASRYRMSGNTIYF. The CDR3 DNA follows: TGTGCCAGCAGATACAGGATGTCTGGAAACACCATATATTTT.

The V and J genes are TRBV19 and TRBJ1-5, with D perhaps matching TRBD1 (5 bases). The V gene's germline CDR1 is LNHDA and CDR2 SQIVND (reference sequence). V lost 3 bases and J 0 bases, leaving 12 bases between the germline ends. This CDR3 has 16 residues. The CDR3 DNA sequence: TGTGCCAGTAGTATTTCATCCGGGGCTAGCAATCAGCCCCAGCATTTT. This codes for CASSISSGASNQPQHF.